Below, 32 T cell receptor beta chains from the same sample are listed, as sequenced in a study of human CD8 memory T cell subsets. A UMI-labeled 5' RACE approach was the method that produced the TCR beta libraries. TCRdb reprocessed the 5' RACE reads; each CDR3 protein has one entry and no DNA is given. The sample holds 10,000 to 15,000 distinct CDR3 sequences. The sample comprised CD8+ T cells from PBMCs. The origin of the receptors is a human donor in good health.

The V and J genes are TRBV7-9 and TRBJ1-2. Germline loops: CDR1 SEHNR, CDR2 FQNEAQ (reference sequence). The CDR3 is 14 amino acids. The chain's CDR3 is CASSLVATTYGYTF.

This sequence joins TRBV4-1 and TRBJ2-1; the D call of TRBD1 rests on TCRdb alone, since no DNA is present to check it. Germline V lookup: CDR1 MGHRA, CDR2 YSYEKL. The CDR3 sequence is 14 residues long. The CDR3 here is CASSQVGDHSEQFF.

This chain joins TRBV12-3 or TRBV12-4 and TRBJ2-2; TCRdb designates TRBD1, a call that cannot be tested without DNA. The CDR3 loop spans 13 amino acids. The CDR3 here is CASSNRVTGELFF.

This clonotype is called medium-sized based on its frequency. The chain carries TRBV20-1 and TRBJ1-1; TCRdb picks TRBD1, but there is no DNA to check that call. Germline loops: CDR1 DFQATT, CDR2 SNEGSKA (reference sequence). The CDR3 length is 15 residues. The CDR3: CSARDDREDYTEAFF.

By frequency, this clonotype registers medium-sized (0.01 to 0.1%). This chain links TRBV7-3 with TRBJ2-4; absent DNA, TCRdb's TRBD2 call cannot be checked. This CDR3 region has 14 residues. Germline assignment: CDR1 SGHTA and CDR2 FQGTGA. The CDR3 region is CASSLTQAENIQYF.

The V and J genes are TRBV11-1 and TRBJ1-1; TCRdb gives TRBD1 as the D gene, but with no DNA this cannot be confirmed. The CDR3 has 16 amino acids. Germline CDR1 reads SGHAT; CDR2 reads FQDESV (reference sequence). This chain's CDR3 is CASSLPGGFVGTEAFF.

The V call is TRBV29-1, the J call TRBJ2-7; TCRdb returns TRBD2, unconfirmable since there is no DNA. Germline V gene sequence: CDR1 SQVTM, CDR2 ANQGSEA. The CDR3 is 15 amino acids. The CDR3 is CSVEELPPPLNEQYF.

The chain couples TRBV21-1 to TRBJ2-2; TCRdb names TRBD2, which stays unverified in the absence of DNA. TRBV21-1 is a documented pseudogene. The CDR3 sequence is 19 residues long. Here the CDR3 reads CASSKAHLLAGGSSGELFF.

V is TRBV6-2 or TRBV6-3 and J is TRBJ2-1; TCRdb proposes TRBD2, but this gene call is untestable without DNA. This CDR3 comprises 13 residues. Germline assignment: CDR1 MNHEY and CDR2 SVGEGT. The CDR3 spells CASTLSLAGEQFF.

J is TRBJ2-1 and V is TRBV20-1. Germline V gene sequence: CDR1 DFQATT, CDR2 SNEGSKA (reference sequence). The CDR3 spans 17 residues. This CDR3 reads CSARDLASGNLYNEQFF.

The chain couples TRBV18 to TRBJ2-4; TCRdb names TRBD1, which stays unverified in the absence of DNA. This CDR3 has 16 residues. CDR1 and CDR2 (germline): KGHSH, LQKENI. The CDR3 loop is CASSPATGIAKNIQYF. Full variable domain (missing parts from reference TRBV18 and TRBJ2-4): NAGVMQNPRHLVRRRGQEARLRCSPMKGHSHVYWYRQLPEEGLKFMVYLQKENIIDESGMPKERFSAEFPKEGPSILRIQQVVRGDSAAYFCASSPATGIAKNIQYFGAGTRLSVL.

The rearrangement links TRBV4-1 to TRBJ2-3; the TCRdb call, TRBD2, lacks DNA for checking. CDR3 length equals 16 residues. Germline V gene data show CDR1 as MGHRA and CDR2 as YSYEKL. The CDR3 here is CASSNSGTSPTDTQYF.

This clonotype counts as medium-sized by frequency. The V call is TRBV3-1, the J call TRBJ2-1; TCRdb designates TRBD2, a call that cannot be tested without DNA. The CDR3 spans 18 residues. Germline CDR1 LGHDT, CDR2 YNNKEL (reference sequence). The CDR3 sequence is CAGYTRAGDGPGGNEQFF.

The CDR3 is CASSPLSPDEQYF. This chain joins TRBV7-8 and TRBJ2-7; the D call of TRBD1 rests on TCRdb alone, since no DNA is present to check it. The CDR3 sequence is 13 residues long. Per the germline V gene, CDR1 is SGHVS and CDR2 is FQNEAQ.

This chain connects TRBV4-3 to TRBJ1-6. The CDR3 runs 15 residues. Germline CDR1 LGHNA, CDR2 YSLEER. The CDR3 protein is CASSRESSYNSPLHF.

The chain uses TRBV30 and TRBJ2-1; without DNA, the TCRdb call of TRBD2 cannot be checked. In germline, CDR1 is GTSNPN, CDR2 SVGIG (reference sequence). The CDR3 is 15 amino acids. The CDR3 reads CAWSYPGGGFDEQFF.

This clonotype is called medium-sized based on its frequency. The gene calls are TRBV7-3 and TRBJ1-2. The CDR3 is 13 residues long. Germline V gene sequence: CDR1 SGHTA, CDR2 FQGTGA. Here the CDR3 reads CASREGPFDGYTF.

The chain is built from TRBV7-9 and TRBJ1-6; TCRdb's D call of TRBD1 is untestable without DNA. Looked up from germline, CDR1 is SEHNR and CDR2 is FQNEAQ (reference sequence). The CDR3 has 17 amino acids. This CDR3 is CASSLVAVGQGDSPLHF.

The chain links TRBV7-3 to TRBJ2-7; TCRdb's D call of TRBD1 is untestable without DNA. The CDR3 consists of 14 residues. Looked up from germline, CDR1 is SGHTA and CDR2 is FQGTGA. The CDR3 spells CASSKGEGAYEQYF.

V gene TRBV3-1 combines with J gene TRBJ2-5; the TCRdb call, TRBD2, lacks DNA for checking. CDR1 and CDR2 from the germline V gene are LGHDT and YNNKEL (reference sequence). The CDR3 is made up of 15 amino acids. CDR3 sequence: CASSQDEEGRETQYF.

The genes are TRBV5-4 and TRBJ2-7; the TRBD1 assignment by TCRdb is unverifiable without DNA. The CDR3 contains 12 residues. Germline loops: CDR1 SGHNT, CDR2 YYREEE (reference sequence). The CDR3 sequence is CASSFPPYEQYF.

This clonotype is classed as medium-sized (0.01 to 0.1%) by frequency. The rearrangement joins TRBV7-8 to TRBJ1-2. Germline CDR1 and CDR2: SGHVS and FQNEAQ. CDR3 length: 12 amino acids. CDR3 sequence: CASRPGSGIYTF.

Here the CDR3 reads CASSSLGETQYF. The rearrangement uses TRBV5-6 and TRBJ2-5; the TCRdb D gene call, TRBD2, has no DNA to confirm it. Germline V gene lookup returns CDR1 SGHDT and CDR2 YYEEEE. CDR3 length equals 12 residues.

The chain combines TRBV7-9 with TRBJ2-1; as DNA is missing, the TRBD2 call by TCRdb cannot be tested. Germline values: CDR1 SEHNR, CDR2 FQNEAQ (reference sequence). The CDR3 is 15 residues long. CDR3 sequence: CASSSRTSVGNEQFF.

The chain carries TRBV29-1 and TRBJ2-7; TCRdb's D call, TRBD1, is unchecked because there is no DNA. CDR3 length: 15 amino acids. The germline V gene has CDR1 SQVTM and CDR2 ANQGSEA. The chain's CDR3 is CSAPNTSGHHYEQYF.

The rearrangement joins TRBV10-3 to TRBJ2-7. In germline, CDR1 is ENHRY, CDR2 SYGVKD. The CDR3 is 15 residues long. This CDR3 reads CAISDPLTNSYEQYF.

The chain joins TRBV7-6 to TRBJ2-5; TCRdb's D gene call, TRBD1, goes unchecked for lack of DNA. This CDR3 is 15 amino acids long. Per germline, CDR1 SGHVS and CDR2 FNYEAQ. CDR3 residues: CASSPIRDGEETQYF.

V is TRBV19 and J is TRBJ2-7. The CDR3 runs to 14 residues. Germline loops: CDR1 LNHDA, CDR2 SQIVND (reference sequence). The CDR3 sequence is CANNGVPSPYEQYF.

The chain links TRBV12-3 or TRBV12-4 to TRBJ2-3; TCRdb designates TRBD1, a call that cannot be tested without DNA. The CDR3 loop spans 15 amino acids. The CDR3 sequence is CASSWTGVGTDTQYF.

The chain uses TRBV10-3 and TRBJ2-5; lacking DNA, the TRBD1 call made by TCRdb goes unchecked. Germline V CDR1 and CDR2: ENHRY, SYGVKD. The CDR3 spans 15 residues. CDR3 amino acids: CAISDSGAPQETQYF.

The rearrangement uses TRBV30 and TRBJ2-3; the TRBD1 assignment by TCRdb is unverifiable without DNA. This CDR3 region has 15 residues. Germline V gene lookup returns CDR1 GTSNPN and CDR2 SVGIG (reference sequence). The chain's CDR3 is CAWSMGQTSTDTQYF.

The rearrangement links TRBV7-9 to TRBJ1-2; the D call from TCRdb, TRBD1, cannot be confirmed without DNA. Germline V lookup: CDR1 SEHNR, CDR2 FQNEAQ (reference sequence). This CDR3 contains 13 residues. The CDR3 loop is CASSLATGYGYTF.